The sequence of this TCR beta chain was determined in a study of sequential checkpoint blockade in melanoma. The overall study: Each arm's sequence ended with maintenance nivolumab.

Germline V CDR1 and CDR2: MGHRA, YSYEKL. Trimming removed 0 bases from V and 7 bases from J, with 7 bases in between. The CDR3 has 14 amino acids. Treatment in this sample: randomized to nivolumab then ipilimumab (arm A) or the reverse (arm B). This table comes from immunoSEQ multiplex PCR, and its TCRdb copy is limited to in-frame clones, with some not included. The sample gives more than 7,000 clones, roughly 70% of which show up once; less than 25% is in the top ten. The sequence was collected from a human donor with melanoma. The sample was CD8+ T cells sorted from blood (inferred from file names), taken from a patient given nivolumab and ipilimumab in sequence. The chain recombines TRBV4-1 with TRBJ1-6; D unclear. The CDR3 loop reads CASSQESGNSPLHF. CDR3 DNA: TGCGCCAGCAGCCAAGAATCCGGGAATTCACCCCTCCACTTT.